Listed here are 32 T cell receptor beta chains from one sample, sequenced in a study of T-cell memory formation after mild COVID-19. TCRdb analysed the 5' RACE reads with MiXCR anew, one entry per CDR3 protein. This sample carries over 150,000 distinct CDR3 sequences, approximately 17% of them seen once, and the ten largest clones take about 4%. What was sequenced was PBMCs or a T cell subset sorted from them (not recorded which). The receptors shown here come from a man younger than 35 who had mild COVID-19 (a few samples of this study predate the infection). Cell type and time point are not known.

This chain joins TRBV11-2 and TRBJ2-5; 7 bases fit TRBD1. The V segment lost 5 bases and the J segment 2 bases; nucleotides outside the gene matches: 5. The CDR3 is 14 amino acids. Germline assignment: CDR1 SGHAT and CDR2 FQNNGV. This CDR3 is CASSPTTGQETQYF. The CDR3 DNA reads TGTGCCAGCAGCCCGACGACAGGGCAAGAGACCCAGTACTTC.

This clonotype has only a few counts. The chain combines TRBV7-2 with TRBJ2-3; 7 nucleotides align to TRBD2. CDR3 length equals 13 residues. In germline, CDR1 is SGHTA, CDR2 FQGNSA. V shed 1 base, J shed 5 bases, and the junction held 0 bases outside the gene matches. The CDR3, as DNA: TGTGCCAGCAGCTTAGGGGAGGGAGATACGCAGTATTTT. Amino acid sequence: CASSLGEGDTQYF.

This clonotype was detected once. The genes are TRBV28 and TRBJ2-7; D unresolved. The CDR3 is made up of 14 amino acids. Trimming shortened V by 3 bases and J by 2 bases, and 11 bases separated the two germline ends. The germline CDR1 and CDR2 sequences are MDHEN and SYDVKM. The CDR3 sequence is CASSFPGEPYEQYV. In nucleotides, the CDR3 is TGTGCCAGCAGTTTCCCAGGAGAGCCCTACGAGCAGTACGTC.

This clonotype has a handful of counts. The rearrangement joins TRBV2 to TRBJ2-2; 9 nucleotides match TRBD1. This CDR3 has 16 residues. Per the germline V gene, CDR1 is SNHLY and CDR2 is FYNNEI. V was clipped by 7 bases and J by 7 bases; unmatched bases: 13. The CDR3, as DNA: TGTGCCAGCACAATGATCCGGGACAGGGAAGGCGGGGAGCTGTTTTTT. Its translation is CASTMIRDREGGELFF.

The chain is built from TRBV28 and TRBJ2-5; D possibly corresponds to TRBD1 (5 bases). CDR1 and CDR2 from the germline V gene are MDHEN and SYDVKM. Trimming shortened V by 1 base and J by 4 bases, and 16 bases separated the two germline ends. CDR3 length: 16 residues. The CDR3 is CASSLFGPKGAETQYF. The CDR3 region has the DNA TGTGCCAGCAGTTTATTCGGACCCAAAGGGGCAGAGACCCAGTACTTC. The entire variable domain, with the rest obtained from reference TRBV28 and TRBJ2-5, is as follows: DVKVTQSSRYLVKRTGEKVFLECVQDMDHENMFWYRQDPGLGLRLIYFSYDVKMKEKGDIPEGYSVSREKKERFSLILESASTNQTSMYLCASSLFGPKGAETQYFGPGTRLLVL.

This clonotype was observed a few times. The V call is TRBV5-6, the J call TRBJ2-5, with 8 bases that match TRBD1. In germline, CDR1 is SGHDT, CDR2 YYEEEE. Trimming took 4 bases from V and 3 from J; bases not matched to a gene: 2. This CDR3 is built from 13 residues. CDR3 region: CASSQQGEETQYF. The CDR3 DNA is TGTGCCAGCAGCCAACAGGGGGAAGAGACCCAGTACTTC.

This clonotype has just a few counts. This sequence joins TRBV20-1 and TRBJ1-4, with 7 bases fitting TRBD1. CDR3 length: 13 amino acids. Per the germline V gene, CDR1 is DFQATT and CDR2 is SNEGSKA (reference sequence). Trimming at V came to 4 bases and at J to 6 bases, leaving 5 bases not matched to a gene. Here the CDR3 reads CSATTGSYEKLFF. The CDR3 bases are TGCAGTGCTACGACAGGGTCTTATGAAAAACTGTTTTTT.

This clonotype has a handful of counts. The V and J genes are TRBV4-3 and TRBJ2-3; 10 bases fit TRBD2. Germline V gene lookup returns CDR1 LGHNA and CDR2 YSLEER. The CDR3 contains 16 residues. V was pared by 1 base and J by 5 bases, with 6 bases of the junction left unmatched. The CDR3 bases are TGCGCCAGCAGCCAAGTTGCGCTAGCGGGGGAAGATACGCAGTATTTT. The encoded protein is CASSQVALAGEDTQYF.

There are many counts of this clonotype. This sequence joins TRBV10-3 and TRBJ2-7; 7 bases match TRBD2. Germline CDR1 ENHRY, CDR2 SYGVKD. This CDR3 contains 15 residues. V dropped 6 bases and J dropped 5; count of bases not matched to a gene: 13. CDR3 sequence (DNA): TGTGCCATCAGCGCGCCGAGCGGGGCACCCGACGAGCAGTACGTC. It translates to CAISAPSGAPDEQYV.

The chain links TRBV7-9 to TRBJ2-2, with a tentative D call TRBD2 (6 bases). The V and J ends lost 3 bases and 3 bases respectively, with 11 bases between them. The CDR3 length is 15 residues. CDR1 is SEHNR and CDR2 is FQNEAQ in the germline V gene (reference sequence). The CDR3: CASSFRLVDTGELFF. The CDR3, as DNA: TGTGCCAGCAGCTTCAGACTAGTGGACACCGGGGAGCTGTTTTTT.

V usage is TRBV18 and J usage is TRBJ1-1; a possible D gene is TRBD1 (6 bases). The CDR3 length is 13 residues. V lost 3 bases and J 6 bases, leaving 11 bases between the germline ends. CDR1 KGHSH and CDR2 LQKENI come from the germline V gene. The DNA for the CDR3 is TGTGCCAGCTCACCGGGGGGCGAGTCTGAAGCTTTCTTT. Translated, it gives CASSPGGESEAFF.

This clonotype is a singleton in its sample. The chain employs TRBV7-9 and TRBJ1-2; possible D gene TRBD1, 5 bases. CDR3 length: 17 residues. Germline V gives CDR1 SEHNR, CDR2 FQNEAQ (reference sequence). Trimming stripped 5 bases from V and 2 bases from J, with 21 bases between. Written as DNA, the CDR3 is TGTGCCAGCAGCATAAGGGCCAGTCCGGGGGGGAACTATGGCTACACCTTC. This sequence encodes CASSIRASPGGNYGYTF.

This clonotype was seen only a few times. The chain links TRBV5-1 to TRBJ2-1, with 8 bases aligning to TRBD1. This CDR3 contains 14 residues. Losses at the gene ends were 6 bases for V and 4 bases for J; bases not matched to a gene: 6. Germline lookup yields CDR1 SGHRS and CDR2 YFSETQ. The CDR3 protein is CASTTGDFYNEQFF. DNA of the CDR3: TGCGCCAGCACGACAGGGGACTTTTACAATGAGCAGTTCTTC.

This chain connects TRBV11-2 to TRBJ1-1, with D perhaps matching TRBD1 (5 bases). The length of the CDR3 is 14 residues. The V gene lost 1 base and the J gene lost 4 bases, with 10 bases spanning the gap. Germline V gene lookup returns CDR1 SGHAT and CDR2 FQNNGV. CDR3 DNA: TGTGCCAGCAGCTTAGGCGGTGGGGGCACTGAAGCTTTCTTT. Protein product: CASSLGGGGTEAFF.

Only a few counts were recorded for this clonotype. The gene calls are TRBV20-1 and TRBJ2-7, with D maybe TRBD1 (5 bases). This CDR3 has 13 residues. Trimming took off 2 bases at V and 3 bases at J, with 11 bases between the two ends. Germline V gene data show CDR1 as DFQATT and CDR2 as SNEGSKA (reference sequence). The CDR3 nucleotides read TGCAGTGCTAGACCAGGGTCAAACTACGAGCAGTACTTC. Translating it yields CSARPGSNYEQYF.

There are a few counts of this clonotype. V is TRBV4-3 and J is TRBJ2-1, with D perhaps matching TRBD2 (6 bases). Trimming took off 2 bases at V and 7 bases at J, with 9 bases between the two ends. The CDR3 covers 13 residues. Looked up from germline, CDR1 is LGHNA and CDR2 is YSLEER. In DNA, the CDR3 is TGCGCCAGCAGCCAAAGACTAGAAAATGAGCAGTTCTTC. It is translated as CASSQRLENEQFF.

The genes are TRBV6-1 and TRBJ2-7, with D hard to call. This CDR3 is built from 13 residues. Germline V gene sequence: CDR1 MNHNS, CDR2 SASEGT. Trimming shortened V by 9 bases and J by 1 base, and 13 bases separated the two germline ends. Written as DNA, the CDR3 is TGTGCCAGTCATCCGCCTTGGTCCTACGAGCAGTACGTC. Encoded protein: CASHPPWSYEQYV.

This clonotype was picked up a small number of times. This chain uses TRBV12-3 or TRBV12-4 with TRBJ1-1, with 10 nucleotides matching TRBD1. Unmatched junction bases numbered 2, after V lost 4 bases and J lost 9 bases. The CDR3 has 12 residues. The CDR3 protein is CASSSDRGKAFF. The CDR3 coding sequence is TGTGCCAGCAGTTCGGACAGGGGGAAAGCTTTCTTT.

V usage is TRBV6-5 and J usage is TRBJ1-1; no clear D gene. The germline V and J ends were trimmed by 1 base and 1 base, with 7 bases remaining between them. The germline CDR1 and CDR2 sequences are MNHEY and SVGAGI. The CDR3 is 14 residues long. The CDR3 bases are TGTGCCAGCAGTTACTTTCGGGGGAACACTGAAGCTTTCTTT. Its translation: CASSYFRGNTEAFF.

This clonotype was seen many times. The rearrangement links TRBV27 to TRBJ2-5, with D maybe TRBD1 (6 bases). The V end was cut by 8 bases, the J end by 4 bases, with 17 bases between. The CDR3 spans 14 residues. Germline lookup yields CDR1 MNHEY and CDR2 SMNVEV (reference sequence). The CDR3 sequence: CASAPNQGLETQYF. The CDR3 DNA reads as TGTGCCAGCGCTCCCAATCAGGGGTTAGAGACCCAGTACTTC.

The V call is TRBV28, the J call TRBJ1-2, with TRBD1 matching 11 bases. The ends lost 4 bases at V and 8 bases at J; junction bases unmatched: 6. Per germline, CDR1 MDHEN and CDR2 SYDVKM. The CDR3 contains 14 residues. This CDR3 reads CASSSGTGGWGYTF. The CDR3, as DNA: TGTGCCAGCAGTTCTGGGACAGGGGGGTGGGGCTACACCTTC.

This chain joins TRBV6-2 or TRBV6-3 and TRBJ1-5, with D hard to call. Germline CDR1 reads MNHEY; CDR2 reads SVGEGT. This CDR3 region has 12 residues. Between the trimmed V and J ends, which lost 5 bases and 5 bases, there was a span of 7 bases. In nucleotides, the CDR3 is TGTGCCAGCAGTGGCAGAGATCAGCCCCAGCATTTT. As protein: CASSGRDQPQHF.

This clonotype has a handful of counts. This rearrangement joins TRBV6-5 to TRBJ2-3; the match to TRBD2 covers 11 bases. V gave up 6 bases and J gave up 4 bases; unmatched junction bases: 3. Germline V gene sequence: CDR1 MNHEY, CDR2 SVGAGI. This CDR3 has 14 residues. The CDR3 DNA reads TGTGCCAGCAGGGGTAGCGGGGGGGCAGATACGCAGTATTTT. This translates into CASRGSGGADTQYF.

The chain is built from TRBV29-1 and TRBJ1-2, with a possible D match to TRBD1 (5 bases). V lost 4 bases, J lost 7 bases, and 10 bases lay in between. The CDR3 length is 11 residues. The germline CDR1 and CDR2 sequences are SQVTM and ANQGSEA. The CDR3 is CSVGDLPGYTF. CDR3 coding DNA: TGCAGCGTTGGGGACTTGCCTGGCTACACCTTC.

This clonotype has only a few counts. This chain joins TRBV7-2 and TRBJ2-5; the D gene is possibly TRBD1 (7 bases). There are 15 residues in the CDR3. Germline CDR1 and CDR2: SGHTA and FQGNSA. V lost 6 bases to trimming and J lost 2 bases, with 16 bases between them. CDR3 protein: CASRQGTSIQETQYF. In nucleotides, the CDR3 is TGTGCCAGCAGACAGGGGACTTCAATTCAAGAGACCCAGTACTTC.

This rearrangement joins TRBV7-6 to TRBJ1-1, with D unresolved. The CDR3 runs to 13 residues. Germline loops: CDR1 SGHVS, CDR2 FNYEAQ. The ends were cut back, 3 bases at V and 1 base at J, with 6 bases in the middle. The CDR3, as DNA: TGTGCCAGCAGCTTCCGACAGAACACTGAAGCTTTCTTT. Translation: CASSFRQNTEAFF.

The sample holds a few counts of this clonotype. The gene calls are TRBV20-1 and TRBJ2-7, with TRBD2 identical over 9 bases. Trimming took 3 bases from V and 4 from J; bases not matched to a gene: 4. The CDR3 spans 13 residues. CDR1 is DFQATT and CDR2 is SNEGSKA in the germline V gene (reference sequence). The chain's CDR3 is CSARRLAGYEQYF. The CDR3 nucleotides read TGCAGTGCTAGGAGGCTAGCGGGGTACGAGCAGTACTTC.

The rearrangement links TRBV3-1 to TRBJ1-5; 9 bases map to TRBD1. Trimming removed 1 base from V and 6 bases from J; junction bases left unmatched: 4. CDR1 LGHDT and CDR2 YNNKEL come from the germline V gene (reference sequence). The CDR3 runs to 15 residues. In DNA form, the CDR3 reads TGTGCCAGCAGCCAAGGAGGACAGGGGAGTCAGCCCCAGCATTTT. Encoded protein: CASSQGGQGSQPQHF.

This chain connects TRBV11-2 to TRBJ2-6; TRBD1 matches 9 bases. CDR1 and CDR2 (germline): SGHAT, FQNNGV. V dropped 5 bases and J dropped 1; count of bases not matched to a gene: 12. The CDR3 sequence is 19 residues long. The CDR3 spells CASSRYRTGAPSGANVLTF. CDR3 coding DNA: TGTGCCAGCAGCCGCTACAGGACAGGGGCCCCTTCTGGGGCCAACGTCCTGACTTTC.

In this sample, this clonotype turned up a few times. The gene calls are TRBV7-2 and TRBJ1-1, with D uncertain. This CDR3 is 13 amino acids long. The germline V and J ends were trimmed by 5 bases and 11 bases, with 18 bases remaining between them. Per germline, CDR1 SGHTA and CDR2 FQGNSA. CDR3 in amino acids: CASSLSAVPGAFF. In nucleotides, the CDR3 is TGTGCCAGCAGCCTAAGTGCGGTCCCGGGGGCTTTCTTT.

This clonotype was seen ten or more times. CDR3 DNA: TGTGCCAGCAGCTATGATGGACTAGCGGGTGAGCAGTACTTC. Protein: CASSYDGLAGEQYF. The rearrangement joins TRBV5-4 to TRBJ2-7; the match to TRBD2 covers 11 bases. This CDR3 is 14 amino acids long. Germline assignment: CDR1 SGHNT and CDR2 YYREEE (reference sequence). V dropped 3 bases and J dropped 7; count of bases not matched to a gene: 6.

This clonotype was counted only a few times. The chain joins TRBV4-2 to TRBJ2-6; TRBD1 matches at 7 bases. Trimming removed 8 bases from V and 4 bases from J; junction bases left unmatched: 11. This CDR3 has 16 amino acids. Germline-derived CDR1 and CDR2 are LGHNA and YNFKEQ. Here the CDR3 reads CASVNPTGSGANVLTF. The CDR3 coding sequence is TGTGCCAGCGTGAACCCGACAGGGAGCGGGGCCAACGTCCTGACTTTC.